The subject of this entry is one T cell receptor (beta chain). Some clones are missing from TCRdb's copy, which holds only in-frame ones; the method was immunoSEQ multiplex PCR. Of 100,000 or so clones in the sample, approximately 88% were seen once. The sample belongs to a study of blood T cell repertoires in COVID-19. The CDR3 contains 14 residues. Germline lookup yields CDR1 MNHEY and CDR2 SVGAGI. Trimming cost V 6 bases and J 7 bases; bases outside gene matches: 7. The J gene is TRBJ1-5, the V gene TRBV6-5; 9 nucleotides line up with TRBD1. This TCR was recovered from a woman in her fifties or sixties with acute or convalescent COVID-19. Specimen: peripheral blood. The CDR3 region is CASRLTGGEQPQHF. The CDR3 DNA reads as TGTGCCAGCAGGTTGACAGGGGGTGAGCAGCCCCAGCATTTT.